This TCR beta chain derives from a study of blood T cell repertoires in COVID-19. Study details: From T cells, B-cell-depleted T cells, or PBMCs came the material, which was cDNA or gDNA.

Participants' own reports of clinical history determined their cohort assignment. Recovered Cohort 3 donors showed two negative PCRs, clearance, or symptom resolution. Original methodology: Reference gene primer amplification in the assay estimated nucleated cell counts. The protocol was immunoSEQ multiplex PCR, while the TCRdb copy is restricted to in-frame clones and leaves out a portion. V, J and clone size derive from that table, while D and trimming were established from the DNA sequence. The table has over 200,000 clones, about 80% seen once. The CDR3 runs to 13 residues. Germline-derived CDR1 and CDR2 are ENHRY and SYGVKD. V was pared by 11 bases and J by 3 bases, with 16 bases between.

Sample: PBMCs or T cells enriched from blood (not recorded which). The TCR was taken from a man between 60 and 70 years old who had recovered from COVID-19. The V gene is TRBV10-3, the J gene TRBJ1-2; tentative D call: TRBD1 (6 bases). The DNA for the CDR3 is TGTGCCGGGAGGGGGTCGAGAGACTATGGCTACACCTTC. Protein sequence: CAGRGSRDYGYTF.